The T cell receptor (beta chain) under discussion was sequenced for a study of monozygotic twins with inflammatory bowel disease. Study-level findings and limits: Among patients, repertoires may have gained variability from differing immunosuppressive treatments. IBD patients carried less diverse TCRbeta repertoires (inverse Simpson) than healthy co-twins. No detectable difference in repertoire similarity separated concordant from discordant twins, possibly as a result of limited power.

Germline V gives CDR1 LNHNV, CDR2 YYDKDF (reference sequence). The CDR3 runs 14 residues. TCRdb re-analyzed the 5' RACE reads; it lists each CDR3 protein once, without DNA. The sample holds 200,000 to 250,000 distinct CDR3 sequences. Regarding this clonotype: Its specificity is not known.

This clonotype was obtained from a human donor with ulcerative colitis or Crohn's disease, or a healthy co-twin of an affected twin (not recorded which). The rearrangement links TRBV15 to TRBJ2-5. The source material was blood. The CDR3 here is CATSRASGQETQYF.